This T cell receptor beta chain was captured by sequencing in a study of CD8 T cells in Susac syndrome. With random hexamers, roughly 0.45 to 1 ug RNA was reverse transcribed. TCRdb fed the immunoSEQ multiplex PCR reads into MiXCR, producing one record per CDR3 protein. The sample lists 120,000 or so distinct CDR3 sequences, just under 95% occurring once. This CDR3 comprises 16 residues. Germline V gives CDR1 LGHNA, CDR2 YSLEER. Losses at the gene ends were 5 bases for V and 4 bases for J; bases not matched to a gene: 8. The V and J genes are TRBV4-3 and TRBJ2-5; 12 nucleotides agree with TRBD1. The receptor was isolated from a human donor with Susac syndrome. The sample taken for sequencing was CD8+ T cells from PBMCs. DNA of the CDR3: TGCGCCAGCAGCGCCGGGACAGGGGGCTTCTTAGAGACCCAGTACTTC. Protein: CASSAGTGGFLETQYF.